This TCR beta chain was profiled in a study of T-cell memory formation after mild COVID-19. Turning to the study itself: TCR clusters were mostly confined to one donor each. Broader study findings: Day 15 to 85 contracting clones showed balanced CD4/CD8; later expanders leaned CD4+. Several responding clones turned up in pre-infection memory, indicating that cross-reactive memory may have taken part.

TCRalpha and TCRbeta libraries used 5'RACE with constant-segment primers and UMIs. TCRdb recomputed calls from the 5' RACE reads with MiXCR, one row per CDR3 protein. This table holds under 450,000 distinct CDR3 sequences, more than 20% found once. In this sample, this clonotype turned up a few times. Its antigen remains unidentified. The CDR3 runs to 16 residues. Germline CDR1 reads SGHTA; CDR2 reads FQGTGA. V lost 0 bases, J lost 8 bases, and 16 bases lay in between. This sequence was found in an adult woman who had mild COVID-19 (a few samples of this study predate the infection). Cell type and time point are not known. The chain is built from TRBV7-3 and TRBJ1-4; maybe TRBD1 (5 bases). Material for sequencing was PBMCs or a T cell subset sorted from them (not recorded which). The CDR3 loop is CASSLTPVGVGEKLFF. CDR3 bases: TGTGCCAGCAGCTTAACCCCGGTGGGGGTAGGAGAAAAACTGTTTTTT.